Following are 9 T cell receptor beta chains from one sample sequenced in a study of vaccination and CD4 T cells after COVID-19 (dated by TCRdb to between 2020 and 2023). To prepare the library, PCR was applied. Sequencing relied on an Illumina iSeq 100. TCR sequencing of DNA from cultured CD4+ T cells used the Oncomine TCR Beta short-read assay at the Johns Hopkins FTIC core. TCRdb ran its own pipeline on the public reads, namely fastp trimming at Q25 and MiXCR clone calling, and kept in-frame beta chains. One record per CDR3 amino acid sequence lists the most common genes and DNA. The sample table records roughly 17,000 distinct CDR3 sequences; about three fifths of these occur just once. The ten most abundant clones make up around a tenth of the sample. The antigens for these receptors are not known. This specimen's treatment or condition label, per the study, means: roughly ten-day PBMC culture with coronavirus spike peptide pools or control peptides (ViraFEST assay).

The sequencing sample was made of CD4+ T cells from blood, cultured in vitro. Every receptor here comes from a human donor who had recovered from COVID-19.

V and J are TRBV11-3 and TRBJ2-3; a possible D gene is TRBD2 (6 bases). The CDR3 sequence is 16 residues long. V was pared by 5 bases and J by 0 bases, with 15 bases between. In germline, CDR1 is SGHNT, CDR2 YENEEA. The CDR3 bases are TGTGCCAGCAGCAATCCTCCGGGAGACAGCACAGATACGCAGTATTTT. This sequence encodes CASSNPPGDSTDTQYF.

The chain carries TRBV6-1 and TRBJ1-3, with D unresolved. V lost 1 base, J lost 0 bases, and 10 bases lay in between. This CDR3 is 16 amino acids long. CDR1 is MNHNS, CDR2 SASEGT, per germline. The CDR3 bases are TGTGCCAGCAGTGAAGTGGGCGCATTCTCTGGAAACACCATATATTTT. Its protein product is CASSEVGAFSGNTIYF.

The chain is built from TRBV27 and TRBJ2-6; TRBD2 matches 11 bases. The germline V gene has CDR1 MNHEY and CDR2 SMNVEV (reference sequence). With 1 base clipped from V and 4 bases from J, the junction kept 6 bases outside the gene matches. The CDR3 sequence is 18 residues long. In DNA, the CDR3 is TGTGCCAGCAGTTTATTAGGGACTAGCGGTTCCGGGGCCAACGTCCTGACTTTC. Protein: CASSLLGTSGSGANVLTF. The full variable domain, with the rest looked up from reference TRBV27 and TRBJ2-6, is EAQVTQNPRYLITVTGKKLTVTCSQNMNHEYMSWYRQDPGLGLRQIYYSMNVEVTDKGDVPEGYKVSRKEKRNFPLILESPSPNQTSLYFCASSLLGTSGSGANVLTFGAGSRLTVL.

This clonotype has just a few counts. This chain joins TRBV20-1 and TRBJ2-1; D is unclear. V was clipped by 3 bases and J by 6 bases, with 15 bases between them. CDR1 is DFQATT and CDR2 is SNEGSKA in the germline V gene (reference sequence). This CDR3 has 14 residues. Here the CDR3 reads CSASKSFKINEQFF. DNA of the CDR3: TGCAGTGCTAGTAAGTCGTTCAAGATCAATGAGCAGTTCTTC.

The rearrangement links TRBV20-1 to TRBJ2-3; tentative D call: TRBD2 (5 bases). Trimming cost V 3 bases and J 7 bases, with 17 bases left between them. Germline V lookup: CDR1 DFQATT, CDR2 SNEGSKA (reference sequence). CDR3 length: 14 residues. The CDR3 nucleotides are TGCAGTGCTAGGGTCAGACGGGATCCCCATACGCAGTATTTT. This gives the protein CSARVRRDPHTQYF.

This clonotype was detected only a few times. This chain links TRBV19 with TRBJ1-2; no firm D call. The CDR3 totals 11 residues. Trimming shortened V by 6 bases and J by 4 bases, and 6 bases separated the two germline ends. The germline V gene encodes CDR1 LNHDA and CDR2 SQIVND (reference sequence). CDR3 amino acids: CASSTLYGYTF. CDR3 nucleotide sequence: TGTGCCAGTAGCACCCTCTATGGCTACACCTTC.

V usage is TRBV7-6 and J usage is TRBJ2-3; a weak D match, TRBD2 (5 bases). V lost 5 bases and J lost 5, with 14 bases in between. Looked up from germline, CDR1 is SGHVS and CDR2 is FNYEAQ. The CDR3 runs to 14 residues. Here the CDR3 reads CASSLPYRGDTQYF. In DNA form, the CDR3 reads TGTGCCAGCAGCCTCCCTTATCGGGGAGATACGCAGTATTTT.

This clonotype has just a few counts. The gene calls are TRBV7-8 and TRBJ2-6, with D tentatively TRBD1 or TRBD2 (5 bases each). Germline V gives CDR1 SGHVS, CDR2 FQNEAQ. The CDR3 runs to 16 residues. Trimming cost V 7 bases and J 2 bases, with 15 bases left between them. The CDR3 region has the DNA TGTGCCAGCACCCCTAGTGGGGGAGCTGGGGCCAACGTCCTGACTTTC. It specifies CASTPSGGAGANVLTF.

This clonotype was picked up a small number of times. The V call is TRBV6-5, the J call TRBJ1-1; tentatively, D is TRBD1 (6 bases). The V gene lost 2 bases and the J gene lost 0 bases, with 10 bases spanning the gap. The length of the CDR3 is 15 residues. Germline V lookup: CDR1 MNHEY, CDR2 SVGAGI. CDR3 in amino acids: CASSYQQGLNTEAFF. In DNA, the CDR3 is TGTGCCAGCAGTTACCAGCAGGGGCTGAACACTGAAGCTTTCTTT.